This passage covers 21 T cell receptor beta chains from one sample sequenced in a study of beta chain features in type 1 diabetes. Of the isolated RNA, all was reverse transcribed, and so the sequenced material was expressed TCRB transcripts. Method: immunoSEQ multiplex PCR; TCRdb's copy keeps in-frame clones and lacks some. Of under 200,000 clones listed, approximately 8.1% were seen once; the top ten hold approximately 0.65%. Sequenced: central memory CD4+ T cells from blood. The receptors shown here come from a man between 18 and 29 years old in good health.

This clone was detected ten times or more. The gene calls are TRBV7-6 and TRBJ2-7; 13 nucleotides agree with TRBD2. This CDR3 spans 15 amino acids. The ends lost 5 bases at V and 7 bases at J; junction bases unmatched: 8. The germline V gene has CDR1 SGHVS and CDR2 FNYEAQ. This CDR3 reads CASSPRTSGSSEQYF. The CDR3, as DNA: TGTGCCAGCAGCCCCCGGACTAGCGGGAGCTCAGAGCAGTACTTC.

This clone was detected ten times or more. The chain links TRBV29-1 to TRBJ2-7; D remains ambiguous. The CDR3 is made up of 11 amino acids. V was clipped by 1 base and J by 6 bases, with 7 bases between them. CDR1 and CDR2 (germline): SQVTM, ANQGSEA. CDR3 sequence (DNA): TGCAGCGTTGAAGGCCCTAGCGAGCAGTACTTC. Protein: CSVEGPSEQYF.

This clone was found a few times. The J gene is TRBJ2-5, the V gene TRBV6-5; D is possibly TRBD1 (8 bases). The V end was cut by 5 bases, the J end by 5 bases, with 18 bases between. The length of the CDR3 is 15 residues. CDR1 is MNHEY and CDR2 is SVGAGI in the germline V gene. The CDR3 region is CASSARTGRVETQYF. In DNA, the CDR3 is TGTGCCAGCAGTGCTAGGACAGGGAGGGTCGAGACCCAGTACTTC.

This clone was counted a few times. The chain is built from TRBV27 and TRBJ2-2; 10 bases line up with TRBD2. Per germline, CDR1 MNHEY and CDR2 SMNVEV (reference sequence). V trimming: 5 bases; J trimming: 4 bases; junction bases outside the gene matches: 10. The CDR3 spans 17 residues. The CDR3 nucleotides read TGTGCCAGCAGTCCCTCCCCGCTAGCGGGGGTCACCGGGGAGCTGTTTTTT. It specifies CASSPSPLAGVTGELFF.

This clone was observed a handful of times. The chain combines TRBV6-5 with TRBJ2-7, with 7 bases lining up with TRBD1. Per the germline V gene, CDR1 is MNHEY and CDR2 is SVGAGI. V lost 7 bases, J lost 4 bases, and 7 bases stayed unmatched. This CDR3 contains 13 residues. The CDR3 is CASTGQAFYEQYF. Here the CDR3 DNA reads TGTGCCAGCACCGGACAGGCTTTTTACGAGCAGTACTTC.

Turning to this clone: Additional DNA sequences in this sample encode the identical CDR3. The chain combines TRBV30 with TRBJ2-3, with D possibly being TRBD2 (6 bases). Trimming shortened V by 2 bases and J by 6 bases, and 12 bases separated the two germline ends. Germline loops: CDR1 GTSNPN, CDR2 SVGIG (reference sequence). The CDR3 runs to 13 residues. CDR3 residues: CAWSIGGGDTQYF. Written as DNA, the CDR3 is TGTGCCTGGAGTATCGGTGGGGGGGATACGCAGTATTTT.

This chain connects TRBV7-3 to TRBJ2-3, with TRBD2 as a possible D gene (5 bases). This CDR3 region has 15 residues. Germline CDR1 and CDR2: SGHTA and FQGTGA. V lost 0 bases and J 4 bases, leaving 11 bases between the germline ends. In DNA form, the CDR3 reads TGTGCCAGCAGCTTAACCGCGGGTAGCCCAGATACGCAGTATTTT. This translates into CASSLTAGSPDTQYF.

This clone was seen a handful of times. The chain uses TRBV7-2 and TRBJ1-4, with 7 nucleotides matching TRBD1. The germline gives CDR1 SGHTA, CDR2 FQGNSA. The CDR3 sequence is 15 residues long. V was pared by 5 bases and J by 8 bases, with 11 bases of the junction left unmatched. The DNA of the CDR3 is TGTGCCAGCAGCCCGTCGACAGGGCTTCGCGAAAAACTGTTTTTT. It codes for CASSPSTGLREKLFF.

This clone showed up just a few times. The CDR3 is CASSSWGEVKPQHF. The CDR3 nucleotides are TGTGCCAGCAGTTCCTGGGGGGAAGTGAAGCCCCAGCATTTT. The rearrangement links TRBV28 to TRBJ1-5, with D perhaps TRBD1 (5 bases). The CDR3 is made up of 14 amino acids. The germline CDR1 and CDR2 sequences are MDHEN and SYDVKM. V shed 4 bases and J shed 8 bases, with 15 bases lying between them.

The V call is TRBV2, the J call TRBJ2-7; 8 positions match TRBD1. Trimming at V came to 8 bases and at J to 5 bases, leaving 5 bases not matched to a gene. The CDR3 has 12 residues. Germline-derived CDR1 and CDR2 are SNHLY and FYNNEI. The CDR3 here is CASGQGANEQYF. CDR3 bases: TGTGCCAGCGGGCAGGGGGCAAACGAGCAGTACTTC. Based on the CDR3 plus reference TRBV2 and TRBJ2-7, the full variable domain is EPEVTQTPSHQVTQMGQEVILRCVPISNHLYFYWYRQILGQKVEFLVSFYNNEISEKSEIFDDQFSVERPDGSNFTLKIRSTKLEDSAMYFCASGQGANEQYFGPGTRLTVT.

The chain employs TRBV19 and TRBJ2-6, with 12 positions matching TRBD1. J lost 3 bases, V lost 5 bases, and 5 bases had no gene match. Germline V CDR1 and CDR2: LNHDA, SQIVND (reference sequence). This CDR3 contains 17 residues. The CDR3 DNA reads TGTGCCAGTAGTGGGACAGGGGGCTTTGTTGGGGCCAACGTCCTGACTTTC. Protein sequence: CASSGTGGFVGANVLTF.

The rearrangement links TRBV19 to TRBJ2-3; D may be TRBD2 (7 bases). This CDR3 has 15 amino acids. Per germline, CDR1 LNHDA and CDR2 SQIVND (reference sequence). Trimming took off 10 bases at V and 0 bases at J, with 17 bases between the two ends. The CDR3 sequence: CATSGGGASTDTQYF. The DNA of the CDR3 is TGTGCCACCTCGGGCGGGGGCGCTAGCACAGATACGCAGTATTTT.

The chain joins TRBV7-9 to TRBJ2-2; TRBD2 might be the D (5 bases). V lost 5 bases and J lost 6, with 16 bases in between. Germline V CDR1 and CDR2: SEHNR, FQNEAQ (reference sequence). The CDR3 length is 15 residues. As DNA, the CDR3 is TGTGCCAGCAGCCCAACATTGGACTCCTCCGGGGAGCTGTTTTTT. Protein: CASSPTLDSSGELFF.

This clone was detected only a few times. The V gene is TRBV28, the J gene TRBJ1-1; 8 nucleotides line up with TRBD1. Germline V gene data show CDR1 as MDHEN and CDR2 as SYDVKM. Losses at the gene ends were 7 bases for V and 5 bases for J; bases not matched to a gene: 12. The CDR3 sequence is 15 residues long. As DNA, the CDR3 is TGTGCCAGCATTTCCCCCGGGACAGGTGGTACTGAAGCTTTCTTT. It translates to CASISPGTGGTEAFF.

This clone was picked up a small number of times. The chain is built from TRBV7-2 and TRBJ1-2, with 7 bases lining up with TRBD1. The germline V gene encodes CDR1 SGHTA and CDR2 FQGNSA. This CDR3 has 15 residues. Germline trimming cut 1 base from V and 4 bases from J; bases unmatched to any gene: 6. The CDR3 protein is CASSLGGGEVYGYTF. In DNA, the CDR3 is TGTGCCAGCAGCTTAGGAGGGGGCGAAGTCTATGGCTACACCTTC.

Concerning this clone itself: One end of the junction varies from germline; a read error may be responsible. The rearrangement uses TRBV7-2 and TRBJ2-3; 8 positions match TRBD1. This CDR3 has 13 residues. Germline V CDR1 and CDR2: SGHTA, FQGNSA. This chain's CDR3 is CANSADRADTQYF. CDR3 nucleotide sequence: TGTGCCAACAGCGCGGACAGGGCAGATACGCAGTATTTT. Drawing the rest from reference TRBV7-2 and TRBJ2-3, the complete variable domain is GAGVSQSPSNKVTEKGKDVELRCDPISGHTALYWYRQSLGQGLEFLIYFQGNSAPDKSGLPSDRFSAERTGGSVSTLTIQRTQQEDSAVYLCANSADRADTQYFGPGTRLTVL.

Only a few counts were recorded for this clone. This chain links TRBV5-1 with TRBJ1-5; possible D gene TRBD1, 5 bases. Per germline, CDR1 SGHRS and CDR2 YFSETQ. This CDR3 is 15 amino acids long. The V gene lost 1 base and the J gene lost 12 bases, with 20 bases spanning the gap. CDR3 sequence reads: CASSLQGQADELQHF. In DNA form, the CDR3 reads TGCGCCAGCAGCTTGCAGGGCCAAGCTGATGAGCTCCAGCATTTT.

This clone appeared a few times. The V call is TRBV11-2, the J call TRBJ2-1, with 11 bases matching TRBD2. The germline V gene encodes CDR1 SGHAT and CDR2 FQNNGV. Trimming removed 7 bases from V and 8 bases from J; junction bases left unmatched: 16. CDR3 length: 17 residues. Here the CDR3 reads CASNGPSGRHSWDEQFF. CDR3 bases: TGTGCCAGCAACGGACCTAGCGGGAGGCACAGCTGGGATGAGCAGTTCTTC.

This sequence joins TRBV20-1 and TRBJ2-5; TRBD1 might be the D (6 bases). The V end lost 6 bases, the J end lost 5 bases, and 10 bases lay between the germline ends. The CDR3 consists of 11 residues. Per germline, CDR1 DFQATT and CDR2 SNEGSKA (reference sequence). CDR3 region: CSANTGETQYF. The DNA for the CDR3 is TGCAGTGCAAACACAGGGGAGACCCAGTACTTC.

In its sample, this clone was seen many times. V and J are TRBV27 and TRBJ1-2; TRBD1 might be the D (5 bases). The CDR3 runs 14 residues. V was clipped by 6 bases and J by 3 bases, with 14 bases between them. CDR1 MNHEY and CDR2 SMNVEV come from the germline V gene (reference sequence). This chain's CDR3 is CASSLGGIDYGYTF. CDR3 DNA sequence: TGTGCCAGCAGCCTGGGGGGTATTGACTATGGCTACACCTTC.

The chain combines TRBV13 with TRBJ2-1, with 9 bases identical to TRBD1. Trimming removed 3 bases from V and 3 bases from J; junction bases left unmatched: 0. CDR3 length: 14 residues. Germline CDR1 is PRHDT and CDR2 is FYEKMQ (reference sequence). The CDR3 DNA is TGTGCCAGCAGCTTGACAGGGGGCTACAATGAGCAGTTCTTC. This encodes CASSLTGGYNEQFF.